This is a list of T cell receptor beta chains from one sample in a study of blood T cells in healthy people across ages. TCRdb re-called the 5' RACE reads with MiXCR, one entry per CDR3 protein. Of 1,500,000 or so distinct CDR3 sequences detected, approximately 43% appear once; the ten largest clones hold about 4.1%. Sequencing used blood. These receptors came from a woman younger than 30 in good health. Both conserved end residues are part of each CDR3. The D gene is left open where the match is weak. Clone sizes are given selectively: once, few, many, or a class where the clone is expanded.

>TRBJ1-2|TRBD1|TRBV7-2|-
CASSSYRGHNYGYTF
TGTGCCAGCAGCTCTTACAGGGGCCATAACTATGGCTACACCTTC
>TRBJ2-7|-|TRBV24-1|-
CATSDFLPGAEQYF
TGTGCCACCAGTGATTTTCTCCCGGGGGCTGAGCAGTACTTC
>TRBJ2-7|-|TRBV6-2/TRBV6-3|few
CASRSWSYEQYF
TGTGCCAGCAGATCATGGAGCTACGAGCAGTACTTC
>TRBJ2-7|TRBD2|TRBV15|few
CATSYGGNKYEQYF
TGTGCCACCAGCTACGGGGGGAACAAATACGAGCAGTACTTC
>TRBJ2-7|-|TRBV11-2|-
CASSLDRVMGTYNEQYF
TGTGCCAGCAGCTTAGATCGGGTCATGGGGACCTACAATGAGCAGTACTTC
>TRBJ2-2|-|TRBV11-2|-
CASSPWDSPGGLFF
TGTGCCAGCAGCCCTTGGGACAGTCCCGGGGGGCTGTTTTTT
>TRBJ1-2|-|TRBV4-1|few
CASRNPPGNYGYTF
TGCGCCAGCAGAAACCCTCCAGGGAACTATGGCTACACCTTC
>TRBJ2-1|-|TRBV7-2|many
CASSPRSGGYNEQFF
TGTGCCAGCAGCCCCCGGTCGGGCGGTTACAATGAGCAGTTCTTC
>TRBJ2-1|-|TRBV5-1|few
CASIGESYNEQFF
TGCGCCAGTATCGGGGAAAGTTACAATGAGCAGTTCTTC
>TRBJ1-1|-|TRBV9|-
CASSGSRDRPGEAFF
TGTGCCAGCAGCGGGTCGAGGGACCGTCCCGGTGAAGCTTTCTTT
>TRBJ2-3|-|TRBV9|-
CASSEYGRASGADTLYF
TGTGCCAGCAGCGAGTACGGCAGGGCGAGTGGCGCAGATACGCTGTATTTT
>TRBJ2-3|TRBD2|TRBV4-2|few
CASSPLTSGIQDTQYF
TGTGCCAGCAGCCCCCTGACTAGCGGGATTCAAGATACGCAGTATTTT
>TRBJ2-6|-|TRBV2|once
CASRPPDSGANVLTF
TGTGCCAGCCGCCCCCCAGACTCTGGGGCCAACGTCCTGACTTTC
>TRBJ2-3|TRBD2|TRBV27|few
CASSLRASGSTDTQYF
TGTGCCAGCAGTTTAAGGGCTAGCGGAAGCACAGATACGCAGTATTTT
>TRBJ2-1|-|TRBV11-2|few
CASSFVDGHEQFF
TGTGCCAGCAGCTTTGTGGATGGCCATGAGCAGTTCTTC
>TRBJ2-7|TRBD2|TRBV6-6|once
CASSPSTGRLSYYEQYF
TGTGCCAGCAGTCCCTCCACCGGGAGGCTCTCTTACTACGAGCAGTACTTC
>TRBJ2-3|TRBD1|TRBV9|-
CASSVGQGGTQYF
TGTGCCAGCAGCGTCGGACAGGGGGGTACGCAGTATTTT
>TRBJ2-2|-|TRBV9|-
CASSLSDSGNTGELFF
TGTGCCAGCAGCTTATCGGACAGCGGAAACACCGGGGAGCTGTTTTTT
>TRBJ2-3|TRBD1|TRBV20-1|-
CSADGTATRGDTQYF
TGCAGTGCAGACGGGACAGCGACCCGGGGAGATACGCAGTATTTT
>TRBJ1-1|-|TRBV4-3|-
CASSQEHRAGNTEAFF
TGCGCCAGCAGCCAAGAGCACAGGGCGGGGAACACTGAAGCTTTCTTT
>TRBJ2-1|-|TRBV18|many
CASSPRKSRDNEQFF
TGTGCCAGCTCACCACGGAAGAGCCGCGACAATGAGCAGTTCTTC
>TRBJ2-7|TRBD1|TRBV20-1|-
CSATDRVEQYF
TGCAGTGCAACTGACAGGGTCGAGCAGTACTTC
>TRBJ2-5|-|TRBV29-1|-
CSVDQGGRETQYF
TGCAGCGTTGATCAGGGGGGAAGGGAGACCCAGTACTTC
>TRBJ2-7|-|TRBV6-1|-
CASSDLGDHEQYF
TGTGCCAGCAGTGACCTTGGGGATCACGAGCAGTACTTC
>TRBJ1-1|-|TRBV5-1|-
CASSAPQGNTEAFF
TGCGCCAGCAGCGCACCTCAGGGGAACACTGAAGCTTTCTTT
>TRBJ2-3|TRBD1|TRBV5-1|-
CASRHFPGQGTDTQYF
TGCGCCAGCAGACATTTCCCGGGACAGGGGACCGATACGCAGTATTTT
>TRBJ2-7|-|TRBV4-2|-
CASSQDPQVGYEQYF
TGTGCCAGCAGCCAAGACCCGCAGGTCGGCTACGAGCAGTACTTC
>TRBJ1-1|-|TRBV6-2/TRBV6-3|few
CASSLGWTEAFF
TGTGCCAGCAGTTTGGGGTGGACTGAAGCTTTCTTT
>TRBJ1-4|TRBD1|TRBV4-3|-
CASSQESGRQGANEKLFF
TGCGCCAGCAGCCAAGAATCAGGGAGACAGGGGGCTAATGAAAAACTGTTTTTT
>TRBJ2-7|-|TRBV4-3|-
CASSQDPRGTPYEQYF
TGCGCCAGCAGCCAAGATCCCCGGGGAACCCCCTACGAGCAGTACTTC
>TRBJ2-7|-|TRBV6-5|-
CASRNLAGFVEQYF
TGTGCCAGCAGGAACCTGGCGGGATTCGTCGAGCAGTACTTC
>TRBJ1-1|-|TRBV28|few
CASSLIRTANTEAFF
TGTGCCAGCAGTTTAATACGAACGGCGAACACTGAAGCTTTCTTT
>TRBJ1-1|-|TRBV4-1|few
CASSQRGGITEAFF
TGCGCCAGCAGCCAGAGGGGCGGGATCACTGAAGCTTTCTTT
>TRBJ2-2|-|TRBV29-1|-
CSVEGRGTGELFF
TGCAGCGTTGAAGGACGGGGCACCGGGGAGCTGTTTTTT
>TRBJ2-1|TRBD2|TRBV25-1|-
CASSTIRGGSGEQFF
TGTGCCAGCAGTACCATTCGGGGGGGGTCCGGTGAGCAGTTCTTC
>TRBJ1-5|-|TRBV7-6|-
CASSSNPGNQPQHF
TGTGCCAGCAGCTCTAACCCGGGCAATCAGCCCCAGCATTTT
>TRBJ2-1|TRBD2|TRBV20-1|once
CSARAGGPYEQFF
TGCAGTGCTAGAGCGGGGGGGCCTTATGAGCAGTTCTTC
>TRBJ1-2|-|TRBV29-1|-
CSVEVLEGGYTF
TGCAGCGTTGAAGTTCTTGAAGGGGGCTACACCTTC
>TRBJ2-7|-|TRBV6-1|-
CASSPRGASYEQYF
TGTGCCAGCAGCCCAAGGGGGGCTTCCTACGAGCAGTACTTC
>TRBJ1-4|TRBD1|TRBV7-2|few
CASSPGTAPLNEKLFF
TGTGCCAGCAGCCCAGGGACAGCTCCCCTTAATGAAAAACTGTTTTTT
>TRBJ2-7|-|TRBV29-1|-
CSVELRDPVLNYNEQYF
TGCAGCGTTGAATTAAGGGATCCCGTACTGAACTACAATGAGCAGTACTTC
>TRBJ1-1|-|TRBV10-3|-
CAIRREEDTEAFF
TGTGCCATCAGGAGGGAAGAGGACACTGAAGCTTTCTTT
>TRBJ2-7|-|TRBV7-9|few
CASSPRNTDYEQYF
TGTGCCAGCAGCCCACGGAACACGGATTACGAGCAGTACTTC
>TRBJ1-1|TRBD1|TRBV7-9|few
CASSLTTGEPDEAFF
TGTGCCAGCAGCTTAACTACAGGGGAACCTGATGAAGCTTTCTTT
>TRBJ2-7|TRBD2|TRBV28|few
CASSPGGSGRFNEQYF
TGTGCCAGCAGCCCCGGGGGGAGCGGGAGGTTCAACGAGCAGTACTTC
>TRBJ1-5|-|TRBV4-1|-
CASSQDWAGLRPQHF
TGCGCCAGCAGCCAAGATTGGGCCGGATTAAGGCCCCAGCATTTT
>TRBJ2-3|-|TRBV7-2|many
CASNLTPSTDTQYF
TGTGCCAGCAACCTTACCCCTAGCACAGATACGCAGTATTTT
>TRBJ1-2|-|TRBV6-2/TRBV6-3|few
CASSPSAGRYGYTF
TGTGCCAGCAGTCCCTCCGCAGGAAGGTATGGCTACACCTTC
>TRBJ2-7|-|TRBV12-3/TRBV12-4|once
CASSAPGPNYEQYF
TGTGCCAGCAGTGCGCCAGGACCAAACTACGAGCAGTACTTC
>TRBJ2-6|TRBD2|TRBV12-3/TRBV12-4|-
CASSASGTSGSISGANVLTF
TGTGCCAGCAGTGCCTCCGGGACTAGCGGGAGTATCTCTGGGGCCAACGTCCTGACTTTC
>TRBJ1-3|TRBD1|TRBV4-1|-
CASSQTPGQGSGGNTIYF
TGCGCCAGCAGCCAAACACCGGGACAGGGTTCGGGTGGAAACACCATATATTTT
>TRBJ2-3|TRBD2|TRBV3-1|-
CASSQFRASGGIDTQYF
TGTGCCAGCAGCCAATTCCGGGCTAGCGGGGGCATAGATACGCAGTATTTT
>TRBJ2-5|-|TRBV6-1|-
CASSGGVARRQETQYF
TGTGCCAGCAGTGGGGGGGTAGCTAGACGACAAGAGACCCAGTACTTC
>TRBJ2-1|-|TRBV3-1|-
CASSQDVYSYEQFF
TGTGCCAGCAGCCAAGACGTCTACTCCTACGAGCAGTTCTTC
>TRBJ2-1|TRBD2|TRBV6-5|-
CASSPLAQFNEQFF
TGTGCCAGCAGTCCACTAGCGCAGTTCAATGAGCAGTTCTTC
>TRBJ2-1|TRBD2|TRBV29-1|-
CSVEDRSGGKDEQFF
TGCAGCGTTGAAGATCGTAGCGGGGGGAAAGATGAGCAGTTCTTC
>TRBJ2-7|-|TRBV19|-
CASSITGSRAYEQYF
TGTGCCAGTAGTATAACGGGCTCAAGGGCCTACGAGCAGTACTTC
>TRBJ2-2|-|TRBV11-3|-
CASSKRGFTGELFF
TGTGCCAGCAGTAAAAGGGGATTCACCGGGGAGCTGTTTTTT